This T cell receptor beta chain was documented in a study of identical twins. The CDR3 consists of 22 residues. Germline V gene sequence: CDR1 WSHSY, CDR2 SAAADI. V was clipped by 4 bases and J by 2 bases; unmatched bases: 20. MiXCR, applied by TCRdb to the 5' RACE reads, yields one record per CDR3 protein. The sample has roughly 690,000 distinct CDR3 sequences, 21% seen once. The same sample was also studied in work on T cells expressing NK-cell markers. As that study records: Several experiments employed an anti-gamma-delta TCR antibody to confine sorting to alpha-beta TCR T cells. Roughly six donors showed dominant NKG2C+ clonotypes comprising about 1.0-7.0% of their CD8+ T cells.

The rearrangement joins TRBV10-2 to TRBJ2-2; the match to TRBD2 covers 12 bases. This sequence originates from a woman under 30 in good health. Source material: PBMCs. The CDR3 nucleotides read TGCGCCAGCAGTGTGACTCCCGGGTCTAGCGGGGGGGCCCGGCGAAACACCGGGGAGCTGTTTTTT. Translating it yields CASSVTPGSSGGARRNTGELFF.